These 25 T cell receptor beta chains were sequenced from one sample in a study of human T cells and chemical hapten exposure. Separate cDNA molecules received unique molecular identifiers, which the library attached to them. Using its own MiXCR run on the reads, TCRdb lists one record per CDR3 protein. The sample carries about 120,000 distinct CDR3 sequences, 8.5% recorded once. Whole blood that had not been fractionated was the source of extracted total RNA. Sequences were obtained from whole blood. These TCRs come from a human donor in good health. Some clones in this sample may be carry-over from other donors' samples.

This clonotype was counted between two and nine times. CDR3 in DNA: TGTGCCAGCAGTTACGCTAAGGACAGGGGAGACTACGAGCAGTACTTC. This sequence encodes CASSYAKDRGDYEQYF. The chain joins TRBV6-2 or TRBV6-3 to TRBJ2-7, with 9 nucleotides matching TRBD1. From germline, CDR1 is MNHEY and CDR2 SVGEGT. V lost 2 bases to trimming and J lost 3 bases; unmatched junction nucleotides: 8. This CDR3 has 16 residues.

The rearrangement joins TRBV27 to TRBJ1-6, with a weak D call TRBD1 (6 bases). Germline V gives CDR1 MNHEY, CDR2 SMNVEV (reference sequence). The V and J ends lost 2 bases and 7 bases respectively, with 12 bases between them. This CDR3 has 15 residues. The CDR3 DNA reads as TGTGCCAGCAGTTTAGTCACAGGGCGCAATTCACCCCTCCACTTT. This encodes CASSLVTGRNSPLHF.

This clonotype has at least ten counts. The rearrangement links TRBV29-1 to TRBJ1-2, with 10 bases matching TRBD1. V was clipped by 8 bases and J by 5 bases; unmatched bases: 8. The CDR3 runs to 13 residues. Germline CDR1 is SQVTM and CDR2 is ANQGSEA. CDR3 nucleotide sequence: TGCAGCACTCGACAGGGGGCAGGTTATGGCTACACCTTC. It is translated as CSTRQGAGYGYTF.

The rearrangement joins TRBV4-3 to TRBJ2-3; D call uncertain. Looked up from germline, CDR1 is LGHNA and CDR2 is YSLEER. With 5 bases removed from V and 0 bases from J, the gap between germline ends came to 12 bases. The CDR3 runs 15 residues. The CDR3 reads CASSSTWDSTDTQYF. In DNA, the CDR3 is TGCGCCAGCAGCTCGACTTGGGATAGCACAGATACGCAGTATTTT.

This clonotype was picked up a small number of times. The chain carries TRBV4-2 and TRBJ2-1; D is ambiguous. The CDR3 is 15 amino acids. CDR1 LGHNA and CDR2 YNFKEQ come from the germline V gene. Trimming removed 0 bases from V and 0 bases from J, with 6 bases in between. The CDR3 sequence is CASSQDGVSYNEQFF. The CDR3 nucleotides read TGTGCCAGCAGCCAAGATGGCGTCTCCTACAATGAGCAGTTCTTC.

The V gene is TRBV25-1, the J gene TRBJ2-7; the match to TRBD1 covers 10 bases. Germline CDR1 and CDR2: MGHDK and SYGVNS. V was clipped by 6 bases and J by 6 bases; unmatched bases: 14. The CDR3 consists of 16 residues. The CDR3: CASSQIRDRGIGEQYF. The CDR3 region has the DNA TGTGCCAGCAGCCAGATACGGGACAGGGGCATTGGCGAGCAGTACTTC.

This clonotype was detected many times. J is TRBJ2-7 and V is TRBV5-1, with 10 nucleotides matching TRBD1. CDR3 length: 16 amino acids. Germline CDR1 and CDR2: SGHRS and YFSETQ. Trimming cost V 0 bases and J 4 bases; bases outside gene matches: 7. In DNA form, the CDR3 reads TGCGCCAGCAGCTTGGGTGGGACAGGGGTTCAATACGAGCAGTACTTC. Amino acids: CASSLGGTGVQYEQYF.

The rearrangement links TRBV9 to TRBJ2-7; D tentatively fits TRBD1 or TRBD2 (5 bases each). Trimming took off 5 bases at V and 3 bases at J, with 24 bases between the two ends. The CDR3 is 17 amino acids. CDR1 is SGDLS and CDR2 is YYNGEE in the germline V gene. CDR3 residues: CASSKEGQGVIVYEQYF. The CDR3, as DNA: TGTGCCAGCAGTAAAGAGGGCCAGGGCGTTATCGTCTACGAGCAGTACTTC.

This clonotype was seen ten or more times. This chain uses TRBV4-1 with TRBJ2-7, with 8 bases identical to TRBD1. The CDR3 has 16 amino acids. V trimming: 0 bases; J trimming: 1 base; junction bases outside the gene matches: 5. Per germline, CDR1 MGHRA and CDR2 YSYEKL. The CDR3 nucleotides read TGCGCCAGCAGCCAAGAGGACAGGGAAGGATCCTACGAGCAGTACTTC. This sequence encodes CASSQEDREGSYEQYF.

A few counts support this clonotype. The chain has TRBV14 and TRBJ2-1; 9 bases match TRBD2. CDR3 length equals 19 residues. Germline V gene sequence: CDR1 SGHDN, CDR2 FVKESK. The V segment lost 2 bases and the J segment 0 bases; nucleotides outside the gene matches: 11. CDR3 in amino acids: CASSQLRLAELNSYNEQFF. The CDR3 DNA reads TGTGCCAGCAGCCAACTCCGACTAGCGGAGCTCAACTCCTACAATGAGCAGTTCTTC.

This clonotype was seen at least ten times. The chain carries TRBV7-9 and TRBJ1-4, with D maybe TRBD1 (5 bases). Germline CDR1 reads SEHNR; CDR2 reads FQNEAQ (reference sequence). CDR3 length: 12 amino acids. Trimming removed 6 bases from V and 12 bases from J, with 14 bases in between. The CDR3 loop is CASSINGGELFF. Here the CDR3 DNA reads TGTGCCAGCAGTATAAACGGGGGGGAACTGTTTTTT.

This clonotype was detected many times. The V and J genes are TRBV4-3 and TRBJ2-2; unclear D gene. V lost 0 bases, J lost 0 bases, and 5 bases lay in between. The CDR3 totals 15 residues. Germline lookup yields CDR1 LGHNA and CDR2 YSLEER. The CDR3 DNA reads as TGCGCCAGCAGCCAAGACAGAGCGAACACCGGGGAGCTGTTTTTT. Protein sequence: CASSQDRANTGELFF.

A note on this clonotype: A much larger clone lies one base from this, so it may be a read error. The chain employs TRBV6-5 and TRBJ1-5; D not resolved. Germline values: CDR1 MNHEY, CDR2 SVGAGI. CDR3 size: 10 residues. The CDR3 reads CSSGYQPQHF. CDR3 nucleotides: TGTTCCAGCGGTTATCAGCCCCAGCATTTT.

There are many counts of this clonotype. This chain connects TRBV5-1 to TRBJ2-6, with TRBD1 identical over 8 bases. Germline assignment: CDR1 SGHRS and CDR2 YFSETQ. This CDR3 is 19 amino acids long. After removal of 2 bases from V and 0 bases from J, the junction contained 10 bases not matched to a gene. This CDR3 is CASSFSAGQGPSGANVLTF. In DNA, the CDR3 is TGCGCCAGCAGCTTCTCGGCCGGACAGGGTCCCTCTGGGGCCAACGTCCTGACTTTC.

Many counts were recorded for this clonotype. V and J are TRBV5-1 and TRBJ1-1, with a weak D call TRBD1 (6 bases). Germline assignment: CDR1 SGHRS and CDR2 YFSETQ. V was trimmed by 0 bases and J by 0 bases, leaving 9 bases between them. CDR3 length equals 15 residues. The CDR3 DNA is TGCGCCAGCAGCTTGGAAGGGGGTTTGAACACTGAAGCTTTCTTT. It translates to CASSLEGGLNTEAFF.

The chain uses TRBV7-6 and TRBJ2-3; D is undetermined. Germline loops: CDR1 SGHVS, CDR2 FNYEAQ. CDR3 length: 16 amino acids. V lost 5 bases, J lost 0 bases, and 15 bases lay in between. The CDR3 nucleotides are TGTGCCAGCAGCCCCGCCTACCAGTCTAGCACAGATACGCAGTATTTT. It yields the protein CASSPAYQSSTDTQYF.

This clonotype was counted a few times. The V gene is TRBV12-3 or TRBV12-4, the J gene TRBJ2-5, with D hard to call. Trimming left V 2 bases short and J 0 bases short, with 7 bases between. The CDR3 length is 14 residues. The CDR3 DNA is TGTGCCAGCAGTTTAAGTCAGAACCAAGAGACCCAGTACTTC. Residues: CASSLSQNQETQYF.

This chain joins TRBV27 and TRBJ2-5; 7 positions match TRBD1. The length of the CDR3 is 13 residues. With V trimmed by 4 bases and J by 4 bases, 3 bases remained unmatched. Per the germline V gene, CDR1 is MNHEY and CDR2 is SMNVEV (reference sequence). The CDR3 sequence is CASSSRQGETQYF. CDR3 DNA: TGTGCCAGCAGTTCACGACAGGGAGAGACCCAGTACTTC.

Many counts were recorded for this clonotype. The chain has TRBV6-6 and TRBJ2-1, with a weak D call TRBD1 (6 bases). Germline values: CDR1 MNHNY, CDR2 SVGAGI (reference sequence). Trimming stripped 7 bases from V and 4 bases from J, with 23 bases between. The CDR3 loop spans 17 amino acids. The CDR3 DNA reads as TGTGCCAGCACTCTCCGACAGGAATCGATATCTTACAATGAGCAGTTCTTC. Translated: CASTLRQESISYNEQFF.

This clonotype was counted many times. The chain uses TRBV2 and TRBJ2-3, with unresolved D. Germline CDR1 reads SNHLY; CDR2 reads FYNNEI. This CDR3 contains 17 residues. Trimming removed 0 bases at V and 5 bases at J, with 18 bases between. In DNA form, the CDR3 reads TGTGCCAGCAGTGAAGCGGCGGCCATTGGCACAAAAGATACGCAGTATTTT. Translated: CASSEAAAIGTKDTQYF.

Only a few counts were recorded for this clonotype. The junction differs from germline at one of its ends, possibly a read error. The rearrangement joins TRBV5-1 to TRBJ2-5; 10 positions agree with TRBD2. This CDR3 is built from 14 residues. From germline, CDR1 is SGHRS and CDR2 YFSETQ. Here the CDR3 DNA reads TGCGCCACCAGCGTAGCGGGAGGTCCGGAGACCCAGTACTTC. As protein: CATSVAGGPETQYF.

In this sample, this clonotype turned up many times. This chain joins TRBV12-3 or TRBV12-4 and TRBJ2-2; 7 positions match TRBD2. The J segment lost 6 bases and the V segment lost 7 bases, leaving 2 bases of the junction unmatched. CDR3 length: 12 amino acids. The CDR3 coding sequence is TGTGCCAGCACACGGGAGGCCGGGGAGCTGTTTTTT. This encodes CASTREAGELFF.

The chain combines TRBV20-1 with TRBJ2-5; D might be TRBD1 or TRBD2, each matching 6 bases. The CDR3 is 14 residues long. V gave up 3 bases and J gave up 5 bases, with 16 bases separating them. Germline CDR1 and CDR2: DFQATT and SNEGSKA (reference sequence). The DNA for the CDR3 is TGCAGTGCTAGTCTCCCGGGGGCAAGGGAGACCCAGTACTTC. Amino acid sequence: CSASLPGARETQYF.

CDR3: CASSLGGTTNEKLFF. The CDR3 DNA is TGTGCCAGCAGCTTAGGAGGGACAACTAATGAAAAACTGTTTTTT. The V gene is TRBV5-5, the J gene TRBJ1-4; D call uncertain. The CDR3 loop spans 15 amino acids. The V end was cut by 2 bases, the J end by 0 bases, with 8 bases between. The germline CDR1 and CDR2 sequences are SGHKS and YYEKEE (reference sequence).

The chain combines TRBV18 with TRBJ2-1; D not resolved. The V gene lost 7 bases and the J gene lost 4 bases, with 11 bases spanning the gap. This CDR3 comprises 13 residues. Germline V gene lookup returns CDR1 KGHSH and CDR2 LQKENI. The CDR3 here is CASYAGQYNEQFF. The CDR3 region has the DNA TGTGCCAGCTATGCCGGGCAGTACAATGAGCAGTTCTTC.